This TCR beta chain comes out of a study of T cell responses to AZD1222 COVID-19 vaccine. This table comes from immunoSEQ multiplex PCR, and its TCRdb copy is limited to in-frame clones, with some not included. The data show about 130,000 clones, under 90% seen once. After removal of 4 bases from V and 1 base from J, the junction contained 10 bases not matched to a gene. The CDR3 consists of 16 residues. Germline-derived CDR1 and CDR2 are LGHNA and YSLEER. The TCR was taken from an adult in good health. Source: peripheral blood, taken on day 0 of AZD1222 vaccination. The rearrangement links TRBV4-3 to TRBJ2-7; TRBD1 agrees at 7 bases. In nucleotides, the CDR3 is TGCGCCAGCAGCCGCGTTTGGACAGGCGCTTCCTACGAGCAGTACTTC. Translating gives CASSRVWTGASYEQYF.